The 5 T cell receptor beta chains below were found in one sample sequenced in a study of blood T cells in healthy people across ages. Primed by a sample-barcoded 5' primer and a J-beta primer mix, a second PCR proceeded for about 6 to 12 cycles. TCRdb used MiXCR to reprocess the 5' RACE reads, holding one entry per CDR3 protein. This table has some 1.5 million distinct CDR3 sequences, about 30% appearing once. Sequenced input: blood. These receptors all stem from a woman in her 30s in good health.

The genes are TRBV20-1 and TRBJ2-1; 8 bases are shared with TRBD2. The tail of the sequence fits TRBJ2-7 better, so the J call may be wrong. Germline lookup yields CDR1 DFQATT and CDR2 SNEGSKA (reference sequence). The CDR3 sequence is 17 residues long. The CDR3 reads CSAGAGLAGRSYNEQYF. The CDR3 nucleotides read TGCAGTGCTGGGGCCGGGCTAGCGGGCCGGTCCTACAATGAGCAGTACTTC.

This clonotype was counted many times. J is TRBJ2-3 and V is TRBV12-3 or TRBV12-4; 7 nucleotides agree with TRBD2. After removal of 3 bases from V and 6 bases from J, the junction contained 12 bases not matched to a gene. The CDR3 has 16 residues. The CDR3 sequence is CASSFASGIRKDTQYF. The DNA of the CDR3 is TGTGCCAGCAGTTTTGCCAGCGGGATACGTAAGGATACGCAGTATTTT.

The rearrangement links TRBV7-2 to TRBJ2-1; 12 bases line up with TRBD2. The germline V gene encodes CDR1 SGHTA and CDR2 FQGNSA. The CDR3 consists of 16 residues. The junction had 10 bases not matched to a gene; V was cut back by 4 bases and J by 9 bases. The CDR3 is CASSYGLAGISGEQFF. In DNA, the CDR3 is TGTGCCAGCAGCTACGGACTAGCGGGAATCTCGGGTGAGCAGTTCTTC.

The chain combines TRBV3-1 with TRBJ1-5; D unclear. V lost 1 base to trimming and J lost 7 bases, with 8 bases between them. The CDR3 loop spans 13 amino acids. Germline CDR1 LGHDT, CDR2 YNNKEL (reference sequence). CDR3 sequence: CASSQGRTQPQHF. In DNA, the CDR3 is TGTGCCAGCAGCCAAGGAAGGACGCAGCCCCAGCATTTT.

The V and J genes are TRBV9 and TRBJ1-2, with D possibly matching TRBD1 (6 bases). This CDR3 spans 15 amino acids. Germline V gene sequence: CDR1 SGDLS, CDR2 YYNGEE. V was pared by 3 bases and J by 2 bases, with 14 bases between. The CDR3 DNA reads TGTGCCAGCAGCGGCCTGGGACAATCGAACTATGGCTACACCTTC. Protein product: CASSGLGQSNYGYTF.